Each of the 31 T cell receptor beta chains below was sequenced from the same sample in a study of blood T cell repertoires in COVID-19. Here immunoSEQ multiplex PCR was the method, and the copy in TCRdb shows in-frame clones only, minus some. The sample has about 83,000 clones; more than 70% are singletons. The source material was peripheral blood. These receptors were collected from a woman of 80 years or more in a cohort sampled during active or convalescent COVID-19.

The DNA of the CDR3 is TGTGCCAGCTCAATCCCGGGGGTTAGTGTGGCTTTCTTT. Residues: CASSIPGVSVAFF. This sequence joins TRBV18 and TRBJ1-1; possible D gene TRBD1, 5 bases. The germline gives CDR1 KGHSH, CDR2 LQKENI. The CDR3 is 13 residues long. The V end was cut by 5 bases, the J end by 11 bases, with 18 bases between.

The V and J genes are TRBV6-1 and TRBJ1-2, with D perhaps matching TRBD1 (5 bases). Trimming shortened V by 1 base and J by 1 base, and 10 bases separated the two germline ends. Germline V gene lookup returns CDR1 MNHNS and CDR2 SASEGT. CDR3 length equals 15 residues. In DNA, the CDR3 is TGTGCCAGCAGTGAAGGGGGACTTCTTAACTATGGCTACACCTTC. Translating gives CASSEGGLLNYGYTF.

The V call is TRBV28, the J call TRBJ1-1; D unresolved. Germline values: CDR1 MDHEN, CDR2 SYDVKM. The germline V and J ends were trimmed by 3 bases and 2 bases, with 7 bases remaining between them. This CDR3 comprises 13 residues. This chain's CDR3 is CASSLGSNTEAFF. The CDR3 coding sequence is TGTGCCAGCAGTTTGGGCTCTAACACTGAAGCTTTCTTT.

The J gene is TRBJ2-2, the V gene TRBV6-6; maybe TRBD1 (6 bases). Germline V gene data show CDR1 as MNHNY and CDR2 as SVGAGI (reference sequence). Trimming shortened V by 9 bases and J by 6 bases, and 14 bases separated the two germline ends. This CDR3 has 13 amino acids. The CDR3 reads CASTATGSGELFF. For the CDR3, the DNA is TGTGCCAGTACGGCCACAGGGTCCGGGGAGCTGTTTTTT.

The chain's CDR3 is CASRSTGTGATNEKLFF. The CDR3 nucleotides are TGTGCCAGCAGAAGTACAGGCACGGGGGCAACTAATGAAAAACTGTTTTTT. The chain carries TRBV28 and TRBJ1-4; D perhaps matches TRBD1 (5 bases). The germline V gene has CDR1 MDHEN and CDR2 SYDVKM. V shed 6 bases and J shed 0 bases, with 17 bases lying between them. The length of the CDR3 is 17 residues.

This rearrangement joins TRBV19 to TRBJ2-1, with D perhaps matching TRBD2 (6 bases). Germline CDR1 is LNHDA and CDR2 is SQIVND (reference sequence). The V gene lost 8 bases and the J gene lost 7 bases, with 21 bases spanning the gap. CDR3 length: 15 residues. The CDR3 DNA reads as TGTGCCAGTGGGGGGATTATAGATCAAGGGAATGAGCAGTTCTTC. Translating it yields CASGGIIDQGNEQFF.

The V and J genes are TRBV19 and TRBJ2-7; weak D call: TRBD2 (6 bases). The V end lost 6 bases, the J end lost 2 bases, and 20 bases lay between the germline ends. This CDR3 has 16 residues. CDR1 is LNHDA, CDR2 SQIVND, per germline (reference sequence). In nucleotides, the CDR3 is TGTGCCAGTAGCACCGGTCGGAGCGGGCCCCCCTACGAGCAGTACTTC. Its protein is CASSTGRSGPPYEQYF.

The chain employs TRBV9 and TRBJ2-1; 15 nucleotides agree with TRBD2. J was trimmed by 7 bases and V by 3 bases; bases with no gene match: 5. Germline CDR1 and CDR2: SGDLS and YYNGEE. The CDR3 runs 16 residues. DNA for the CDR3: TGTGCCAGCAGCGGGGGACTAGCGGGAGGATTGAATGAGCAGTTCTTC. As protein: CASSGGLAGGLNEQFF.

The chain employs TRBV7-2 and TRBJ1-5; D not resolved. CDR1 and CDR2 from the germline V gene are SGHTA and FQGNSA. The ends were cut back, 6 bases at V and 2 bases at J, with 17 bases in the middle. The CDR3 extends over 16 amino acids. In nucleotides, the CDR3 is TGTGCCAGCAGTTTGAGGGCGGGAAGGGGCAATCAGCCCCAGCATTTT. It yields the protein CASSLRAGRGNQPQHF.

V gene TRBV5-6 combines with J gene TRBJ2-3; 8 nucleotides agree with TRBD1. The CDR3 has 16 residues. V lost 4 bases and J lost 4; bases outside the gene matches: 11. CDR1 and CDR2 (germline): SGHDT, YYEEEE. Written as DNA, the CDR3 is TGTGCCAGCAGCCCAGGGTTGGCAGGGGGCCCAGATACGCAGTATTTT. This translates into CASSPGLAGGPDTQYF.

This sequence joins TRBV5-6 and TRBJ1-2; 10 bases match TRBD1. The trim removed 4 bases at V and 5 bases at J, leaving 5 bases unmatched. CDR1 SGHDT and CDR2 YYEEEE come from the germline V gene. The CDR3 is made up of 14 amino acids. The DNA of the CDR3 is TGTGCCAGCAGCCTGGGGGACAGGGGTTATGGCTACACCTTC. Amino acids: CASSLGDRGYGYTF.

The CDR3 here is CASSLSSGPQETQYF. The DNA for the CDR3 is TGTGCCAGCAGTTTATCTAGCGGGCCTCAAGAGACCCAGTACTTC. The chain is built from TRBV27 and TRBJ2-5, with TRBD2 identical over 7 bases. V lost 0 bases to trimming and J lost 2 bases; unmatched junction nucleotides: 3. Germline V lookup: CDR1 MNHEY, CDR2 SMNVEV (reference sequence). The CDR3 runs 15 residues.

V gene TRBV9 combines with J gene TRBJ1-1, with D possibly being TRBD1 (5 bases). CDR1 and CDR2 from the germline V gene are SGDLS and YYNGEE. This CDR3 is 13 amino acids long. V shed 4 bases and J shed 6 bases, with 13 bases lying between them. The CDR3 here is CASSSTWGAEAFF. Here the CDR3 DNA reads TGTGCCAGCAGCTCTACATGGGGCGCTGAAGCTTTCTTT.

The chain joins TRBV12-3 or TRBV12-4 to TRBJ2-7; D ambiguous. This CDR3 has 12 residues. Trimming shortened V by 8 bases and J by 3 bases, and 11 bases separated the two germline ends. The CDR3 loop is CASFPTNYEQYV. CDR3 DNA sequence: TGTGCCAGCTTTCCAACTAACTACGAGCAGTACGTC.

The chain combines TRBV10-3 with TRBJ2-7; 9 bases fit TRBD2. The germline V gene has CDR1 ENHRY and CDR2 SYGVKD. V was pared by 0 bases and J by 3 bases, with 9 bases of the junction left unmatched. The CDR3 loop spans 17 amino acids. This CDR3 reads CAISESTSGRSFYEQYF. CDR3 nucleotide sequence: TGTGCCATCAGTGAGTCGACTAGCGGTCGTTCGTTCTACGAGCAGTACTTC.

This chain connects TRBV24-1 to TRBJ2-1, with D possibly TRBD2 on 5 matching bases. The length of the CDR3 is 17 residues. Trimming left V 5 bases short and J 1 base short, with 17 bases between. CDR1 and CDR2 (germline): KGHDR, SFDVKD. CDR3 amino acids: CATSAQTAEPSYNEQFF. In DNA form, the CDR3 reads TGTGCCACCAGTGCTCAAACAGCGGAACCTTCCTACAATGAGCAGTTCTTC.

The chain has TRBV7-2 and TRBJ1-5, with D hard to call. V lost 7 bases and J 5 bases, leaving 15 bases between the germline ends. Germline V gene sequence: CDR1 SGHTA, CDR2 FQGNSA. CDR3 length equals 14 residues. Here the CDR3 DNA reads TGTGCCAGCACTCAATCGCACGGAGATCAGCCCCAGCATTTT. Amino acids: CASTQSHGDQPQHF.

The chain is built from TRBV7-9 and TRBJ2-5; perhaps TRBD1 as D (6 bases). V lost 7 bases, J lost 0 bases, and 12 bases lay in between. Germline V gives CDR1 SEHNR, CDR2 FQNEAQ (reference sequence). The CDR3 length is 14 residues. The CDR3 coding sequence is TGTGCCAGCACCCTAGGGACACACCAAGAGACCCAGTACTTC. Its protein product is CASTLGTHQETQYF.

The CDR3 sequence is CSVGIWNSVNEKLFF. For the CDR3, the DNA is TGCAGCGTTGGAATTTGGAACAGTGTTAATGAAAAACTGTTTTTT. The V gene is TRBV29-1, the J gene TRBJ1-4; D remains unclear. Germline CDR1 SQVTM, CDR2 ANQGSEA. Trimming removed 4 bases from V and 4 bases from J, with 16 bases in between. The CDR3 covers 15 residues.

This sequence joins TRBV27 and TRBJ1-1; D possibly corresponds to TRBD1 (6 bases). This CDR3 comprises 15 residues. Germline CDR1 reads MNHEY; CDR2 reads SMNVEV (reference sequence). The ends were cut back, 4 bases at V and 0 bases at J, with 12 bases in the middle. The CDR3, as DNA: TGTGCCAGCAGTTCCCGACAGGCGATGAACACTGAAGCTTTCTTT. Translated, it gives CASSSRQAMNTEAFF.

J is TRBJ1-5 and V is TRBV9; possible D gene TRBD1, 5 bases. The CDR3 has 15 amino acids. V lost 5 bases and J 0 bases, leaving 12 bases between the germline ends. CDR1 is SGDLS, CDR2 YYNGEE, per germline. The CDR3 DNA follows: TGTGCCAGCAGTATCGGGGGGAATAGCAATCAGCCCCAGCATTTT. Amino acids: CASSIGGNSNQPQHF.

This clone appeared a single time. This chain joins TRBV15 and TRBJ1-1; D remains ambiguous. The CDR3 is 17 amino acids. Per the germline V gene, CDR1 is LNHNV and CDR2 is YYDKDF (reference sequence). V lost 1 base, J lost 0 bases, and 15 bases lay in between. CDR3 loop: CATSRGPLSPLNTEAFF. The CDR3 DNA sequence: TGTGCCACCAGCAGAGGCCCTTTGAGTCCCTTGAACACTGAAGCTTTCTTT.

This sequence joins TRBV7-3 and TRBJ2-3, with D possibly being TRBD1 (6 bases). Deletions cut 5 bases from V and 2 bases from J, with 14 bases between. Germline V gives CDR1 SGHTA, CDR2 FQGTGA. This CDR3 contains 15 residues. The CDR3 loop is CASSPTGHSTDTQYF. CDR3 nucleotides: TGTGCCAGCAGCCCGACGGGACACTCCACAGATACGCAGTATTTT.

This rearrangement joins TRBV20-1 to TRBJ2-5; 7 bases line up with TRBD2. Trimming at V came to 3 bases and at J to 4 bases, leaving 11 bases not matched to a gene. The germline V gene has CDR1 DFQATT and CDR2 SNEGSKA (reference sequence). This CDR3 is built from 15 residues. The CDR3 spells CSASWRGSPRETQYF. In DNA form, the CDR3 reads TGCAGTGCTAGTTGGCGCGGGAGCCCCAGAGAGACCCAGTACTTC.

The chain employs TRBV2 and TRBJ2-5; 7 bases align to TRBD2. The V segment lost 4 bases and the J segment 6 bases; nucleotides outside the gene matches: 8. Looked up from germline, CDR1 is SNHLY and CDR2 is FYNNEI. The CDR3 totals 14 residues. This CDR3 is CASSGEGGTQTQYF. The CDR3 DNA reads TGTGCCAGCAGTGGGGAGGGAGGGACCCAGACCCAGTACTTC. Variable domain in full (rest from reference TRBV2 and TRBJ2-5): EPEVTQTPSHQVTQMGQEVILRCVPISNHLYFYWYRQILGQKVEFLVSFYNNEISEKSEIFDDQFSVERPDGSNFTLKIRSTKLEDSAMYFCASSGEGGTQTQYFGPGTRLLVL.

There are a few counts of this clone. The chain combines TRBV10-1 with TRBJ2-2, with 8 bases identical to TRBD2. The CDR3 has 15 amino acids. V lost 0 bases and J lost 5; bases outside the gene matches: 2. Germline V gene sequence: CDR1 WNHNN, CDR2 SYGVQD (reference sequence). This CDR3 is CASSESGRATGELFF. In DNA, the CDR3 is TGCGCCAGCAGTGAGTCCGGGAGGGCAACCGGGGAGCTGTTTTTT.

The chain uses TRBV18 and TRBJ1-6; D is uncertain. In germline, CDR1 is KGHSH, CDR2 LQKENI. The CDR3 length is 16 residues. V was shortened by 2 bases and J by 3 bases, with 11 bases between the two germline ends. CDR3 nucleotides: TGTGCCAGCTCACCAAACCAGAACAGCTATAATTCACCCCTCCACTTT. It yields the protein CASSPNQNSYNSPLHF. Variable domain in full (rest from reference TRBV18 and TRBJ1-6): NAGVMQNPRHLVRRRGQEARLRCSPMKGHSHVYWYRQLPEEGLKFMVYLQKENIIDESGMPKERFSAEFPKEGPSILRIQQVVRGDSAAYFCASSPNQNSYNSPLHFGNGTRLTVT.

The rearrangement joins TRBV5-1 to TRBJ2-3; 16 positions agree with TRBD2. After removal of 3 bases from V and 2 bases from J, the junction contained 3 bases not matched to a gene. Germline V CDR1 and CDR2: SGHRS, YFSETQ. There are 17 residues in the CDR3. For the CDR3, the DNA is TGCGCCAGCAGCTGGGGACTAGCGGGAGGGCCCACAGATACGCAGTATTTT. It yields the protein CASSWGLAGGPTDTQYF. Combining the CDR3 with reference TRBV5-1 and TRBJ2-3 gives the whole variable domain KAGVTQTPRYLIKTRGQQVTLSCSPISGHRSVSWYQQTPGQGLQFLFEYFSETQRNKGNFPGRFSGRQFSNSRSEMNVSTLELGDSALYLCASSWGLAGGPTDTQYFGPGTRLTVL.

The gene calls are TRBV19 and TRBJ1-2; D unresolved. V shed 3 bases and J shed 2 bases, with 7 bases lying between them. The CDR3 sequence is 13 residues long. Germline CDR1 is LNHDA and CDR2 is SQIVND (reference sequence). The CDR3 protein is CASSILLNYGYTF. CDR3 DNA sequence: TGTGCCAGTAGTATTTTACTAAACTATGGCTACACCTTC.

The chain recombines TRBV7-3 with TRBJ2-7; a weak D match, TRBD2 (6 bases). The CDR3 contains 15 residues. Trimming cost V 5 bases and J 4 bases, with 18 bases left between them. The V gene's germline CDR1 is SGHTA and CDR2 FQGTGA. In nucleotides, the CDR3 is TGTGCCAGCAGCAAGAAAATCCCGGGAGCTTACGAGCAGTACGTC. Amino acids: CASSKKIPGAYEQYV.

This clone was counted only a few times. The chain joins TRBV14 to TRBJ2-5; TRBD1 aligns across 10 bases. Germline V gene sequence: CDR1 SGHDN, CDR2 FVKESK. This CDR3 region has 19 residues. Trimming removed 1 base from V and 4 bases from J; junction bases left unmatched: 15. CDR3 protein: CASSQGDRGYWSIRETQYF. CDR3 bases: TGTGCCAGCAGCCAAGGGGACAGGGGCTATTGGTCGATACGAGAGACCCAGTACTTC. The complete variable domain, with remaining parts taken from reference TRBV14 and TRBJ2-5, reads EAGVTQFPSHSVIEKGQTVTLRCDPISGHDNLYWYRRVMGKEIKFLLHFVKESKQDESGMPNNRFLAERTGGTYSTLKVQPAELEDSGVYFCASSQGDRGYWSIRETQYFGPGTRLLVL.